This T cell receptor beta chain originates from a study of CD8 T cells in Susac syndrome. With random hexamers, reverse transcription was performed on about 0.5 to 1 ug of RNA. TCRdb re-called the immunoSEQ multiplex PCR reads through MiXCR, storing one row per CDR3 protein. The sample includes approximately 100,000 distinct CDR3 sequences, approximately 93% seen only once; the top ten take around 0.38%. The sample taken for sequencing was CD8+ T cells from PBMCs. The clonotype comes from a human donor with Susac syndrome.

In DNA, the CDR3 is TGTGCCATCAGGATAGCGGAGAATGAGCAGTTCTTC. Amino acids: CAIRIAENEQFF. The V call is TRBV10-3, the J call TRBJ2-1, with D perhaps matching TRBD2 (6 bases). V dropped 6 bases and J dropped 7 bases, with 10 bases sitting between them. Germline lookup yields CDR1 ENHRY and CDR2 SYGVKD. The CDR3 loop spans 12 amino acids.